The sequence of this T cell receptor (beta chain) was determined in a study of untreated major depressive disorder. Details on this clone: Its antigen is unknown.

Using immunoSEQ multiplex PCR, the repertoire was profiled, and TCRdb retains in-frame clones only, with some absent. Counted here are about 27,000 clones, around 90% occurring once; the ten biggest clones make up roughly 0.72%. Study-level findings and limits: The sequencing tests were limited to three preselected Vbeta families. Sequencing showed nonsignificant TRBV25-01 and TRBV02-01 differences matching flow cytometry. TRBV05-01 (Vbeta 5.1) usage was higher in CD4+ T cells of depressed patients than controls. A comparatively small sample limits the generalizability of these findings.

This CDR3 contains 14 residues. From germline, CDR1 is SEHNR and CDR2 FQNEAQ (reference sequence). V lost 3 bases and J lost 3, with 9 bases in between. Sequencing input: CD4+ T cells from PBMCs. This chain links TRBV7-9 with TRBJ2-1; D remains unclear. The clonotype was recovered from a woman in her twenties or thirties with major depressive disorder. The CDR3 here is CASSFRTRYNEQFF. The CDR3 DNA sequence: TGTGCCAGCAGCTTCCGAACTCGCTACAATGAGCAGTTCTTC. Full variable domain (outside the CDR3, taken from reference TRBV7-9 and TRBJ2-1): DTGVSQNPRHKITKRGQNVTFRCDPISEHNRLYWYRQTLGQGPEFLTYFQNEAQLEKSRLLSDRFSAERPKGSFSTLEIQRTEQGDSAMYLCASSFRTRYNEQFFGPGTRLTVL.